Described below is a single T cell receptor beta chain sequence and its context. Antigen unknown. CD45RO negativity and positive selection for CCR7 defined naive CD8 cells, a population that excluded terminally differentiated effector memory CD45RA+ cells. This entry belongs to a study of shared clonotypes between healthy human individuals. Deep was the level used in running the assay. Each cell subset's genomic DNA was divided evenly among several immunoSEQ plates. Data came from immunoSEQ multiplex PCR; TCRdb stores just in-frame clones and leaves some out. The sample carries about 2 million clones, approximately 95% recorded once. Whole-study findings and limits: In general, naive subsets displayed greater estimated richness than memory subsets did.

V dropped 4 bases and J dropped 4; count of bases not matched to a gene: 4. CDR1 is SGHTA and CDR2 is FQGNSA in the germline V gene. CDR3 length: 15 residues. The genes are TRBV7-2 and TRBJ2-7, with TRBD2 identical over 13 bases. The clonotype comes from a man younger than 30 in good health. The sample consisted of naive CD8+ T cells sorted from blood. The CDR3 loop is CASSSPGLAGYEQYF. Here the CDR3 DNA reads TGTGCCAGCAGCTCCCCGGGACTAGCGGGGTACGAGCAGTACTTC.